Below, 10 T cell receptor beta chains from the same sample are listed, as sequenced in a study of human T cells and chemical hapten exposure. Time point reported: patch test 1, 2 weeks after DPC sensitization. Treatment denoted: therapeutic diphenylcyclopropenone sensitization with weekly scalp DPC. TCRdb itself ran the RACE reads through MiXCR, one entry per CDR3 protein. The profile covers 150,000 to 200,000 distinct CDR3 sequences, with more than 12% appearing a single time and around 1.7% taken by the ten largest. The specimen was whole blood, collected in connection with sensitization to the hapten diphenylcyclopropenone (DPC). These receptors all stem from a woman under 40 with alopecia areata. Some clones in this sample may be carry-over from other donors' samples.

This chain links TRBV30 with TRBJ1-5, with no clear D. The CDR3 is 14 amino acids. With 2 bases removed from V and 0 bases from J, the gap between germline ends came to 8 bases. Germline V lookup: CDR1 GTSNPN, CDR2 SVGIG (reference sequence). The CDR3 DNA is TGTGCCTGGAGTAGGACGGATAGCAATCAGCCCCAGCATTTT. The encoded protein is CAWSRTDSNQPQHF.

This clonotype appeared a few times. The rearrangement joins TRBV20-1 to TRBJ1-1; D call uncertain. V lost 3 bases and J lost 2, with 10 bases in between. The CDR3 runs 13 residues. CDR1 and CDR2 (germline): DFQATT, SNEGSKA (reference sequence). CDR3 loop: CSARTESNTEAFF. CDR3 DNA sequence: TGCAGTGCTAGGACCGAAAGTAACACTGAAGCTTTCTTT.

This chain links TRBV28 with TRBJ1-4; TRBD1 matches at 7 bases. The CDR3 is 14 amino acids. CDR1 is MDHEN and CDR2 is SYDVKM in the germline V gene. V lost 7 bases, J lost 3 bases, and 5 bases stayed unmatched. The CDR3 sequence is CASTPTGSNEKLFF. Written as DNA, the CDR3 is TGTGCCAGCACTCCGACAGGGTCTAATGAAAAACTGTTTTTT.

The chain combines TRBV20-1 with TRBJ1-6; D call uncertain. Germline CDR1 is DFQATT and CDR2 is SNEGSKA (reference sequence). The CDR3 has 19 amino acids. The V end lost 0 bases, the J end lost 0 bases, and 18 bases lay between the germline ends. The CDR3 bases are TGCAGTGCTAGAGATCCCTCGGGAGGCGTCGACTCCTATAATTCACCCCTCCACTTT. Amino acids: CSARDPSGGVDSYNSPLHF.

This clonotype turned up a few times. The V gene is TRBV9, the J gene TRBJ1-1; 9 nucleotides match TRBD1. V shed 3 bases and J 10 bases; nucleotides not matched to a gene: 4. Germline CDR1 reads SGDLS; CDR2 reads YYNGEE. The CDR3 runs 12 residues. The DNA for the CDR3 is TGTGCCAGCAGCGCTGGGACAGGGACAGCTTTCTTT. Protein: CASSAGTGTAFF.

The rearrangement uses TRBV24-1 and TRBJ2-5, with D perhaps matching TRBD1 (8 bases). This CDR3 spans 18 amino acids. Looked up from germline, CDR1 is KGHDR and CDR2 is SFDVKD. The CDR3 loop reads CATGQGGLRLTSQETQYF. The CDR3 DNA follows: TGTGCTACCGGACAGGGAGGGCTACGATTGACTAGCCAAGAGACCCAGTACTTC.

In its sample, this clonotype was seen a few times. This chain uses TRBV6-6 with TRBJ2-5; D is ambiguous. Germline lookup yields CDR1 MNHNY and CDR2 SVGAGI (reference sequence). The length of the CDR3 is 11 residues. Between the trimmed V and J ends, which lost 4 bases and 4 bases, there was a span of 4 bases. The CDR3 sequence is CASSSSETQYF. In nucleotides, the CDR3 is TGTGCCAGCAGTTCATCAGAGACCCAGTACTTC.

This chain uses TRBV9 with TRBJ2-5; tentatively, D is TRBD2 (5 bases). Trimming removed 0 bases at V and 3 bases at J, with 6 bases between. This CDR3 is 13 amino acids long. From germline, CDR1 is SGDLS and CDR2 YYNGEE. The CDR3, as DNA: TGTGCCAGCAGCGTAGTCGGGGAAGAGACCCAGTACTTC. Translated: CASSVVGEETQYF.

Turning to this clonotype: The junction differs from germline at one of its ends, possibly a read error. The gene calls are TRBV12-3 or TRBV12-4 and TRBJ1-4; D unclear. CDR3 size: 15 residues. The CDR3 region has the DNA TGTGCCAGCTGTTTCGCAAAGTTTCCTAATGAAAAACTGTTTTTT. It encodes CASCFAKFPNEKLFF.

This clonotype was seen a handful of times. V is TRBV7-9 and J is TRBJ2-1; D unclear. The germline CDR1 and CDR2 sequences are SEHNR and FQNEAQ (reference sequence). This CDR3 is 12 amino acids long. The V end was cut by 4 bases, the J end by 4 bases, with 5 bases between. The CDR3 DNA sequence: TGTGCCAGCAGCTGGGGATACAATGAGCAGTTCTTC. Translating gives CASSWGYNEQFF.